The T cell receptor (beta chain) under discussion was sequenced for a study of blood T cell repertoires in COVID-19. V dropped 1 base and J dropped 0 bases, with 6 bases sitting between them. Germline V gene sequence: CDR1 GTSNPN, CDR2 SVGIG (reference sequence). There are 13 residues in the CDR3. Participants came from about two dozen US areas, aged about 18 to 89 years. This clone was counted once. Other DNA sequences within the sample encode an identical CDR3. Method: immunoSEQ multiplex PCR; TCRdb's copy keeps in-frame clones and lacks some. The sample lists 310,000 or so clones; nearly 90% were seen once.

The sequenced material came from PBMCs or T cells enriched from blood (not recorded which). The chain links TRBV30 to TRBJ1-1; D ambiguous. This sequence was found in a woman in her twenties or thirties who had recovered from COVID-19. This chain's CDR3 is CAWSGRMNTEAFF. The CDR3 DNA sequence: TGTGCCTGGAGTGGCAGGATGAACACTGAAGCTTTCTTT.